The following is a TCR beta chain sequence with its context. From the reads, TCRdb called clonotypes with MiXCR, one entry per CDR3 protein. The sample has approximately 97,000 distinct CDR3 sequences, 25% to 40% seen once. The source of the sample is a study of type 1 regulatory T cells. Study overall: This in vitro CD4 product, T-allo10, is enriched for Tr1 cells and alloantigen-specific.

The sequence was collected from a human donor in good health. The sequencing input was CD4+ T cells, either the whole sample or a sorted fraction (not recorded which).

The CDR3 DNA sequence: TGTGCCAGCAGGGGACTAGCGGACCTCTCCTACGAGCAGTACTTC. Amino acids: CASRGLADLSYEQYF. The rearrangement uses TRBV6-6 and TRBJ2-7, with 11 bases that match TRBD2. Germline V gene data show CDR1 as MNHNY and CDR2 as SVGAGI (reference sequence). CDR3 length: 15 residues. Losses at the gene ends were 6 bases for V and 0 bases for J; bases not matched to a gene: 4.